The following is a TCR beta chain sequence with its context. Each donor (without exception) was a healthy Caucasian. This sample was included in a study of identical twins. TCRdb called the 5' RACE reads again in MiXCR, with one record for every CDR3 protein. There are some 270,000 distinct CDR3 sequences in the sample; approximately 8.3% occur only once, and roughly 3.1% lies in the top ten. The sample was also reused in another study, on yellow fever vaccine responses in identical twins.

The sequenced material came from CD8+ T cells sorted from blood. This receptor was obtained from a young woman in good health.

In DNA, the CDR3 is TGTGCCAGCAGTATGGGACAGGGAGGACGGACTGAAGCTTTCTTT. It yields the protein CASSMGQGGRTEAFF. This chain connects TRBV6-4 to TRBJ1-1, with TRBD1 identical over 9 bases. The germline V gene encodes CDR1 MRHNA and CDR2 SNTAGT. The CDR3 runs to 15 residues. V lost 5 bases and J lost 5; bases outside the gene matches: 9.